This TCR beta chain was obtained from a study of blood T cell repertoires in COVID-19. Overall study context: The origin of the acute and convalescent COVID-19 samples was the United States, Italy and Spain. PBMCs, B-cell-depleted T cells, or T cells were the source of the cDNA or gDNA that made up the material.

This clone occurred once. Germline-derived CDR1 and CDR2 are MGHDK and SYGVNS. The CDR3 has 13 residues. V lost 11 bases, J lost 0 bases, and 11 bases lay in between. How the authors handled the data: Nucleated cell number was recorded as an estimate derived from reference gene primer amplification. Sequenced by immunoSEQ multiplex PCR; TCRdb stores in-frame clones only, minus some. For V, J and clone size, that table is used; D and trimming come from the DNA. The table includes over 250,000 clones, about 87% detected once. The sample consisted of peripheral blood. J is TRBJ1-3 and V is TRBV25-1, with D unresolved. The TCR was taken from a man between 60 and 70 years old who had recovered from COVID-19. CDR3 sequence: CACEGGSGNTIYF. CDR3 nucleotide sequence: TGTGCCTGCGAGGGTGGCTCTGGAAACACCATATATTTT. The whole variable domain, filled in from reference TRBV25-1 and TRBJ1-3, reads EADIYQTPRYLVIGTGKKITLECSQTMGHDKMYWYQQDPGMELHLIHYSYGVNSTEKGDLSSESTVSRIRTEHFPLTLESARPSHTSQYLCACEGGSGNTIYFGEGSWLTVV.